This entry describes one T cell receptor (beta chain). As yet, its antigen is unknown. This sample is drawn from a study of glioma-infiltrating T cells after dendritic cell vaccination. Whole-study context: Patients received three intradermal dendritic cell vaccine injections at biweekly intervals.

Study-wide results and caveats: Longer survival after dendritic cell vaccination followed higher pretreatment TIL content.

Profiling relied on immunoSEQ multiplex PCR, and the TCRdb table lists in-frame clones only, not all of them. This repertoire shows almost 90,000 clones, around 83% found once; its top ten account for around 6.5%. The time point denotes: after dendritic cell vaccination, including at tumor progression/relapse. The germline CDR1 and CDR2 sequences are SGHTA and FQGTGA. The CDR3 spans 16 residues. V was cut by 4 bases and J by 6 bases, with 18 bases left in between. The source is a human donor with glioblastoma. The chain has TRBV7-3 and TRBJ2-2; a weak D match, TRBD1 (6 bases). Material: blood, obtained after dendritic cell vaccination. The CDR3 reads CASSSRVGGNAGELFF. CDR3 in DNA: TGTGCCAGCAGCTCCCGCGTAGGGGGTAATGCCGGGGAGCTGTTTTTT.